One sample yielded the 26 T cell receptor beta chains listed below, sequenced in a study of cytomegalovirus exposure and HLA in healthy donors. The primer mix had 60 Vbeta and 13 Jbeta primers. TCRdb's table, derived via immunoSEQ multiplex PCR, lists solely in-frame clones and lacks some. Here the sample spans over 130,000 clones, 75% to 90% being singletons. Sequenced: PBMCs. The receptors were sampled from a female donor in good health and CMV-seronegative.

This clone has only a few counts. The chain combines TRBV9 with TRBJ1-4; 7 nucleotides agree with TRBD1. From germline, CDR1 is SGDLS and CDR2 YYNGEE. CDR3 size: 14 residues. V shed 4 bases and J 4 bases; nucleotides not matched to a gene: 4. The CDR3 DNA follows: TGTGCCAGCAGCATCCGGGACAGTAATGAAAAACTGTTTTTT. Translated, it gives CASSIRDSNEKLFF.

This rearrangement joins TRBV19 to TRBJ1-2; D is possibly TRBD1 (5 bases). The germline V gene has CDR1 LNHDA and CDR2 SQIVND (reference sequence). The CDR3 length is 13 residues. V shed 7 bases and J shed 7 bases, with 16 bases lying between them. CDR3 coding DNA: TGTGCCAGTATATCTTTCCAGGGAGGTGGCTACACCTTC. The encoded protein is CASISFQGGGYTF.

The rearrangement uses TRBV5-6 and TRBJ2-1; 9 bases are a match to TRBD2. CDR1 SGHDT and CDR2 YYEEEE come from the germline V gene. J was trimmed by 4 bases and V by 9 bases; bases with no gene match: 20. The CDR3 is 18 amino acids. CDR3 nucleotides: TGTGCCACCGAGATATATGGGCGGGAGGGCTTGCTATACAATGAGCAGTTCTTC. It specifies CATEIYGREGLLYNEQFF. The variable domain in full, completed from reference TRBV5-6 and TRBJ2-1, reads DAGVTQSPTHLIKTRGQQVTLRCSPKSGHDTVSWYQQALGQGPQFIFQYYEEEERQRGNFPDRFSGHQFPNYSSELNVNALLLGDSALYLCATEIYGREGLLYNEQFFGPGTRLTVL.

This chain joins TRBV19 and TRBJ1-5; D gene ambiguous. Per the germline V gene, CDR1 is LNHDA and CDR2 is SQIVND (reference sequence). V gave up 3 bases and J gave up 5 bases, with 14 bases separating them. CDR3 size: 15 residues. CDR3 coding DNA: TGTGCCAGTAGTATCGGTTACAGACAAGATCAGCCCCAGCATTTT. It codes for CASSIGYRQDQPQHF.

The CDR3 sequence: CASSQVEDRSSYEQYF. Here the CDR3 DNA reads TGCGCCAGCAGCCAAGTTGAGGACAGGTCCTCCTACGAGCAGTACTTC. This chain uses TRBV4-1 with TRBJ2-7, with TRBD1 identical over 7 bases. Germline V gene sequence: CDR1 MGHRA, CDR2 YSYEKL. The ends lost 1 base at V and 0 bases at J; junction bases unmatched: 6. CDR3 length: 16 amino acids.

J is TRBJ2-7 and V is TRBV7-9; D possibly corresponds to TRBD1 (5 bases). Trimming stripped 2 bases from V and 6 bases from J, with 11 bases between. The CDR3 covers 13 residues. Germline values: CDR1 SEHNR, CDR2 FQNEAQ (reference sequence). This CDR3 reads CASSLSIGAEQYF. DNA of the CDR3: TGTGCCAGCAGCTTATCCATAGGGGCCGAGCAGTACTTC.

The chain carries TRBV5-1 and TRBJ1-4, with D hard to call. The V end was cut by 0 bases, the J end by 4 bases, with 10 bases between. In germline, CDR1 is SGHRS, CDR2 YFSETQ. The CDR3 has 15 amino acids. CDR3 bases: TGCGCCAGCAGCTTGGTTCCAGCGTATAATGAAAAACTGTTTTTT. This translates into CASSLVPAYNEKLFF.

The J gene is TRBJ1-5, the V gene TRBV6-5; 9 nucleotides match TRBD1. The CDR3 has 15 amino acids. The V segment lost 5 bases and the J segment 6 bases; nucleotides outside the gene matches: 8. Germline V gene lookup returns CDR1 MNHEY and CDR2 SVGAGI. CDR3: CASSAMGQGGQPQHF. Here the CDR3 DNA reads TGTGCCAGCAGTGCGATGGGACAGGGAGGTCAGCCCCAGCATTTT.

CDR3 amino acids: CSIRDQAAGSGTDTQYF. DNA for the CDR3: TGCAGCATCAGGGACCAAGCAGCGGGAAGTGGCACAGATACGCAGTATTTT. V gene TRBV29-1 combines with J gene TRBJ2-3; TRBD2 agrees at 7 bases. CDR1 and CDR2 from the germline V gene are SQVTM and ANQGSEA. This CDR3 has 17 amino acids. V was pared by 8 bases and J by 1 base, with 18 bases of the junction left unmatched.

This rearrangement joins TRBV5-5 to TRBJ2-7; 9 bases line up with TRBD1. Per the germline V gene, CDR1 is SGHKS and CDR2 is YYEKEE (reference sequence). Germline trimming cut 0 bases from V and 0 bases from J; bases unmatched to any gene: 1. The CDR3 contains 15 residues. The CDR3 here is CASSLGTGASYEQYF. CDR3 in DNA: TGTGCCAGCAGCTTGGGGACAGGGGCCTCCTACGAGCAGTACTTC. Full variable domain (missing parts from reference TRBV5-5 and TRBJ2-7): DAGVTQSPTHLIKTRGQQVTLRCSPISGHKSVSWYQQVLGQGPQFIFQYYEKEERGRGNFPDRFSARQFPNYSSELNVNALLLGDSALYLCASSLGTGASYEQYFGPGTRLTVT.

This rearrangement joins TRBV6-4 to TRBJ2-1; 9 bases are a match to TRBD1. Germline CDR1 reads MRHNA; CDR2 reads SNTAGT. The CDR3 covers 16 residues. With V trimmed by 0 bases and J by 0 bases, 0 bases remained unmatched. CDR3 nucleotide sequence: TGTGCCAGCAGTGACTCGACAGGGGGCTCCTACAATGAGCAGTTCTTC. Its translation is CASSDSTGGSYNEQFF.

The gene calls are TRBV27 and TRBJ2-2, with 7 bases that match TRBD1. Trimming cost V 4 bases and J 2 bases; bases outside gene matches: 7. The CDR3 loop spans 16 amino acids. Germline values: CDR1 MNHEY, CDR2 SMNVEV (reference sequence). The CDR3, as DNA: TGTGCCAGCAGTTACAACAGGGGAGCTAACACCGGGGAGCTGTTTTTT. It encodes CASSYNRGANTGELFF.

The chain employs TRBV28 and TRBJ2-7; 7 bases agree with TRBD1. CDR1 and CDR2 (germline): MDHEN, SYDVKM. V trimming: 5 bases; J trimming: 3 bases; junction bases outside the gene matches: 4. The CDR3 spans 13 residues. The CDR3 sequence is CASSMTGYYEQYF. In DNA, the CDR3 is TGTGCCAGCAGTATGACAGGGTACTACGAGCAGTACTTC. Full variable domain (remainder filled in from reference TRBV28 and TRBJ2-7): DVKVTQSSRYLVKRTGEKVFLECVQDMDHENMFWYRQDPGLGLRLIYFSYDVKMKEKGDIPEGYSVSREKKERFSLILESASTNQTSMYLCASSMTGYYEQYFGPGTRLTVT.

This clone was seen a handful of times. This chain uses TRBV28 with TRBJ2-3; TRBD1 matches at 9 bases. This CDR3 has 18 residues. V lost 2 bases, J lost 2 bases, and 11 bases stayed unmatched. Germline CDR1 reads MDHEN; CDR2 reads SYDVKM. CDR3 coding DNA: TGTGCCAGCAGTTTACCACTAACAGGGGGCGACCCCACAGATACGCAGTATTTT. It codes for CASSLPLTGGDPTDTQYF.

This clone was recorded a few times. The chain recombines TRBV13 with TRBJ2-7; TRBD2 matches 10 bases. V shed 4 bases, J shed 0 bases, and the junction held 6 bases outside the gene matches. The CDR3 consists of 16 residues. The germline V gene encodes CDR1 PRHDT and CDR2 FYEKMQ (reference sequence). The chain's CDR3 is CASSSLGLAASYEQYF. In nucleotides, the CDR3 is TGTGCCAGCAGCTCGTTAGGACTAGCGGCCTCCTACGAGCAGTACTTC.

The CDR3, as DNA: TGCGCCAGCAGCTTGGCGACAGGGGGAAAGGGTGAAGCTTTCTTT. Translating it yields CASSLATGGKGEAFF. V usage is TRBV5-1 and J usage is TRBJ1-1; TRBD1 aligns across 9 bases. This CDR3 comprises 15 residues. The V gene's germline CDR1 is SGHRS and CDR2 YFSETQ. The J segment lost 7 bases and the V segment lost 0 bases, leaving 7 bases of the junction unmatched.

The chain employs TRBV7-9 and TRBJ2-2, with D unresolved. Germline V gene lookup returns CDR1 SEHNR and CDR2 FQNEAQ (reference sequence). V shed 5 bases and J shed 3 bases, with 10 bases lying between them. The CDR3 runs 14 residues. DNA for the CDR3: TGTGCCAGCAGCGACATGTTTTACACCGGGGAGCTGTTTTTT. Amino acid sequence: CASSDMFYTGELFF.

This rearrangement joins TRBV30 to TRBJ1-2; D might be TRBD1 (5 bases). This CDR3 spans 11 amino acids. Germline lookup yields CDR1 GTSNPN and CDR2 SVGIG (reference sequence). Trimming stripped 5 bases from V and 4 bases from J, with 8 bases between. CDR3 region: CAWGGGYGYTF. In nucleotides, the CDR3 is TGTGCCTGGGGGGGAGGCTATGGCTACACCTTC.

This clone occurred once. V usage is TRBV4-1 and J usage is TRBJ1-4; D gene ambiguous. CDR3 length equals 14 residues. The germline V gene encodes CDR1 MGHRA and CDR2 YSYEKL. The V end lost 1 base, the J end lost 8 bases, and 11 bases lay between the germline ends. The CDR3 DNA reads TGCGCCAGCAGCCAAGGTTTCACTGAGGAAAAACTGTTTTTT. Translation: CASSQGFTEEKLFF.

This sequence joins TRBV27 and TRBJ1-1; 7 bases fit TRBD1. The CDR3 contains 14 residues. V lost 6 bases to trimming and J lost 6 bases; unmatched junction nucleotides: 10. CDR1 is MNHEY, CDR2 SMNVEV, per germline (reference sequence). The DNA for the CDR3 is TGTGCCAGCAGAATGGGACAGTGGAGTCCTGAAGCTTTCTTT. This encodes CASRMGQWSPEAFF.

The CDR3 nucleotides read TGTGCCAGCAGTGAAGTACTCGGGAGGGCTACCTACGAGCAGTACTTC. Protein: CASSEVLGRATYEQYF. V usage is TRBV6-1 and J usage is TRBJ2-7, with TRBD2 matching 8 bases. With 1 base clipped from V and 2 bases from J, the junction kept 7 bases outside the gene matches. The CDR3 length is 16 residues. Germline V gene lookup returns CDR1 MNHNS and CDR2 SASEGT.

The chain employs TRBV30 and TRBJ1-1; D gene uncertain. The CDR3 spans 13 residues. From germline, CDR1 is GTSNPN and CDR2 SVGIG (reference sequence). The V end was cut by 3 bases, the J end by 4 bases, with 12 bases between. The CDR3 loop is CAWSATVLTEAFF. The CDR3 bases are TGTGCCTGGAGCGCAACAGTACTCACTGAAGCTTTCTTT.

Concerning this clone itself: This is likely a read error, given that the CDR3 carries no conserved phenylalanine or tryptophan at its end. This sequence joins TRBV27 and TRBJ1-5; TRBD1 matches at 7 bases. This CDR3 is 14 amino acids long. Per the germline V gene, CDR1 is MNHEY and CDR2 is SMNVEV (reference sequence). Trimming at V came to 5 bases and at J to 7 bases, leaving 8 bases not matched to a gene. DNA of the CDR3: TGTGCCAGCAGTCTAGGGGGCAGGATGCAGCCCCAGCATGTT. Translating gives CASSLGGRMQPQHV.

This CDR3 reads CASKPSLSSYEQYF. CDR3 bases: TGTGCCAGCAAGCCGAGTTTGAGCTCCTACGAGCAGTACTTC. The chain employs TRBV28 and TRBJ2-7; D not certain. The CDR3 spans 14 residues. Trimming pared 7 bases from V and 0 bases from J, leaving 13 bases between. Germline lookup yields CDR1 MDHEN and CDR2 SYDVKM.

The rearrangement uses TRBV25-1 and TRBJ2-1, with 7 bases fitting TRBD2. With 6 bases clipped from V and 5 bases from J, the junction kept 4 bases outside the gene matches. Germline loops: CDR1 MGHDK, CDR2 SYGVNS. This CDR3 is 13 amino acids long. CDR3 sequence: CASSYAGDNEQFF. As DNA, the CDR3 is TGTGCCAGCAGCTACGCGGGAGACAATGAGCAGTTCTTC. The variable domain in full, completed from reference TRBV25-1 and TRBJ2-1, reads EADIYQTPRYLVIGTGKKITLECSQTMGHDKMYWYQQDPGMELHLIHYSYGVNSTEKGDLSSESTVSRIRTEHFPLTLESARPSHTSQYLCASSYAGDNEQFFGPGTRLTVL.

The chain recombines TRBV25-1 with TRBJ1-5, with D maybe TRBD1 (5 bases). Trimming pared 4 bases from V and 4 bases from J, leaving 11 bases between. In germline, CDR1 is MGHDK, CDR2 SYGVNS. The length of the CDR3 is 14 residues. The CDR3 sequence is CASSVQGANQPQHF. CDR3 bases: TGTGCCAGCAGTGTGCAAGGGGCAAATCAGCCCCAGCATTTT.